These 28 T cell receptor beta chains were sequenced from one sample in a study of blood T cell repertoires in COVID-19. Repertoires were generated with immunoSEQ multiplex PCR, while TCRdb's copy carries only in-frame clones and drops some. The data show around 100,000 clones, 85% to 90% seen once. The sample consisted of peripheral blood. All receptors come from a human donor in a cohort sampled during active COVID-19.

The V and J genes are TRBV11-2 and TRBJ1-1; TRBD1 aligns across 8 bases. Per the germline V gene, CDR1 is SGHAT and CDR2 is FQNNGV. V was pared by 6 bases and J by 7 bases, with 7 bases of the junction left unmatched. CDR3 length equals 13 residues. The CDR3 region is CASSTTRGLEAFF. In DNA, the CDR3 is TGTGCCAGCAGTACAACCAGGGGGCTTGAAGCTTTCTTT.

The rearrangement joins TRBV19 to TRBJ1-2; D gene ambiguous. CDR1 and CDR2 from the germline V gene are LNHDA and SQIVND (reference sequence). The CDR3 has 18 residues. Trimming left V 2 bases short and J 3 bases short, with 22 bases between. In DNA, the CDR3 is TGTGCCAGTAGTATACATTTTACGAACCTAAAAAGCGACTATGGCTACACCTTC. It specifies CASSIHFTNLKSDYGYTF.

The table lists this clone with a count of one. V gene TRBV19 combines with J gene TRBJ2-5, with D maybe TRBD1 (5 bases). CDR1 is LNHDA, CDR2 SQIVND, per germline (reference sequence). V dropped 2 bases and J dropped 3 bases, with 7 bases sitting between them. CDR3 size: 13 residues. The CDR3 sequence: CASSIRQKETQYF. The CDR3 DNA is TGTGCCAGTAGTATACGACAGAAAGAGACCCAGTACTTC.

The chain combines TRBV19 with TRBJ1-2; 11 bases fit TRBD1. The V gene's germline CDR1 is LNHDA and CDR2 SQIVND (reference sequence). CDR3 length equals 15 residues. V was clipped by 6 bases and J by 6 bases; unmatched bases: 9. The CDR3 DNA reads TGTGCCAGTAGAAGAGGACAGGGGGCCGTGAATGGCTACACCTTC. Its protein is CASRRGQGAVNGYTF. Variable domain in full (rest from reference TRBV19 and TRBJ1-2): DGGITQSPKYLFRKEGQNVTLSCEQNLNHDAMYWYRQDPGQGLRLIYYSQIVNDFQKGDIAEGYSVSREKKESFPLTVTSAQKNPTAFYLCASRRGQGAVNGYTFGSGTRLTVV.

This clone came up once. The CDR3 nucleotides are TGTGCCACCAGTGACAGGGACAGGGAAGGTTATGGCTACACCTTC. Translating it yields CATSDRDREGYGYTF. V gene TRBV24-1 combines with J gene TRBJ1-2; 9 bases align to TRBD1. Germline CDR1 KGHDR, CDR2 SFDVKD. The ends lost 4 bases at V and 5 bases at J; junction bases unmatched: 7. The CDR3 loop spans 15 amino acids.

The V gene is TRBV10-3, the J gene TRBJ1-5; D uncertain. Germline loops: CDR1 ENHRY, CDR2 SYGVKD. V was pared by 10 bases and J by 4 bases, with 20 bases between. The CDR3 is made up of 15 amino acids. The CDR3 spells CATSPGGDGNQPQHF. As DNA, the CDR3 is TGTGCCACTTCCCCGGGTGGCGACGGGAATCAGCCCCAGCATTTT.

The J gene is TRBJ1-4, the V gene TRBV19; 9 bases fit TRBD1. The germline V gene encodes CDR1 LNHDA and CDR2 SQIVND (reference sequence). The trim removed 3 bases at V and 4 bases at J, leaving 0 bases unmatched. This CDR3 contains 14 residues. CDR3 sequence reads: CASSMDRGNEKLFF. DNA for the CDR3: TGTGCCAGTAGTATGGACAGGGGTAATGAAAAACTGTTTTTT.

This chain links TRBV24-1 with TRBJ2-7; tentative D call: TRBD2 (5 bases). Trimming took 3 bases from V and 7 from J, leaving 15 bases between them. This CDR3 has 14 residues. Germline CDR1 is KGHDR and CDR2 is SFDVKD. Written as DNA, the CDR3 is TGTGCCACCAGTGATCACGGACCTCCGGGGGAGCAGTACTTC. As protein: CATSDHGPPGEQYF.

The CDR3 sequence: CASSIVGQGLTYEQYF. The CDR3 nucleotides are TGTGCCAGTAGTATCGTCGGACAGGGACTGACCTACGAGCAGTACTTC. The V gene is TRBV19, the J gene TRBJ2-7; TRBD1 agrees at 8 bases. Germline CDR1 is LNHDA and CDR2 is SQIVND (reference sequence). The CDR3 spans 16 residues. The V and J ends lost 3 bases and 2 bases, in that order; junction bases with no gene match: 9.

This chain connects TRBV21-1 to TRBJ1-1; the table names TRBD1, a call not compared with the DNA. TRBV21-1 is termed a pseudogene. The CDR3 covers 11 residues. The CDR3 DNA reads TGTGCCCCCGCCAGGGTAACTGAAGCTTTCTTT. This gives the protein CAPARVTEAFF.

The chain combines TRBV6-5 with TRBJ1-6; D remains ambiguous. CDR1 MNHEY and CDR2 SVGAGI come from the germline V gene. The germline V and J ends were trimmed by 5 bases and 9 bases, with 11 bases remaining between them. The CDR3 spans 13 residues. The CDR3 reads CASSTTTGSPLHF. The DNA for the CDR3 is TGTGCCAGCAGTACCACGACTGGTTCACCCCTCCACTTT.

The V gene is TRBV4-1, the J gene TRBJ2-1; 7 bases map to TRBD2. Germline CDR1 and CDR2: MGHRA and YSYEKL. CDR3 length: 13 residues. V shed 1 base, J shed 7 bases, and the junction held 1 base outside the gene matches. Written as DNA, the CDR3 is TGCGCCAGCAGCCAAGTGGGGGGGAATGAGCAGTTCTTC. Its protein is CASSQVGGNEQFF.

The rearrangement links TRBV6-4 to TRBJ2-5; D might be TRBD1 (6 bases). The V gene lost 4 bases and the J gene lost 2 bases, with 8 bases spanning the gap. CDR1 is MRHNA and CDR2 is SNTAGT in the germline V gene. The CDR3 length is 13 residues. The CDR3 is CASSGTEQETQYF. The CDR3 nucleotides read TGTGCCAGCAGTGGGACAGAACAAGAGACCCAGTACTTC.

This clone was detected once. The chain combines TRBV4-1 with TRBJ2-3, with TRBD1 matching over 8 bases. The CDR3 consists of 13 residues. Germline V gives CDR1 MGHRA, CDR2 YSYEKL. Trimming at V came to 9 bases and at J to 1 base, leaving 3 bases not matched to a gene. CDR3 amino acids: CASNRGGTDTQYF. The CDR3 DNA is TGCGCCAGTAACAGGGGGGGCACAGATACGCAGTATTTT.

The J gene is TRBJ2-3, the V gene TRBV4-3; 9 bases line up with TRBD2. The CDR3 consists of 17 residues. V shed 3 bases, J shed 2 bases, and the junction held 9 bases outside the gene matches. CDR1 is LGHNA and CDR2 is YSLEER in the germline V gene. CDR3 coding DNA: TGCGCCAGCAGCCAGGGGGCCAGCGGGAGGTTCACAGATACGCAGTATTTT. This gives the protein CASSQGASGRFTDTQYF.

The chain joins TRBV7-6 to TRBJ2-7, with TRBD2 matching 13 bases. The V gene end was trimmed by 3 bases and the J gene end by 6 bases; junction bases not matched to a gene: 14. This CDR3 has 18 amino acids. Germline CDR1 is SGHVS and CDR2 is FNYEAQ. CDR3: CASSFRPGTSGTESEQYF. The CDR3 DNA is TGTGCCAGCAGCTTTCGCCCCGGGACTAGCGGGACCGAAAGCGAGCAGTACTTC.

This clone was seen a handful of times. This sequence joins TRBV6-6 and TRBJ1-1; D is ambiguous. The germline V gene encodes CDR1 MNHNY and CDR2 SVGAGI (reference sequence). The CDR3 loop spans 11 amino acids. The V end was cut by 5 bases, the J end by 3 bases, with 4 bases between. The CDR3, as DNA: TGTGCCAGCAGTGAGTACACTGAAGCTTTCTTT. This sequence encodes CASSEYTEAFF.

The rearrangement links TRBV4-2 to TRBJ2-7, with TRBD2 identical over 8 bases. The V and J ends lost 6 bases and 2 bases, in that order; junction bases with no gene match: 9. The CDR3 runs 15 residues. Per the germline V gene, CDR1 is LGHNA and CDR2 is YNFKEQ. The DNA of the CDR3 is TGTGCCAGCAGACGGGGGGGGGACGCAACCTACGAGCAGTACTTC. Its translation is CASRRGGDATYEQYF.

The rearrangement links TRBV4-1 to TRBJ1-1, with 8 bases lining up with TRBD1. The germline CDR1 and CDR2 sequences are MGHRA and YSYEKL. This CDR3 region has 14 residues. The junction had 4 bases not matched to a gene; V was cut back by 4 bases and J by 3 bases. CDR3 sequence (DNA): TGCGCCAGCAGCCCTCAGACAGGGGACACTGAAGCTTTCTTT. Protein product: CASSPQTGDTEAFF.

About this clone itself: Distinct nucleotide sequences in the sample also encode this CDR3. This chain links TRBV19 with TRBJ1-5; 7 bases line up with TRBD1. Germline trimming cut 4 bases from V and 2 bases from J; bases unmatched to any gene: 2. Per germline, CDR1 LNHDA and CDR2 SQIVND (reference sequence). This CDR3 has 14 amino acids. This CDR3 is CASSTGTGNQPQHF. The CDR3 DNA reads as TGTGCCAGTAGTACCGGGACAGGCAATCAGCCCCAGCATTTT.

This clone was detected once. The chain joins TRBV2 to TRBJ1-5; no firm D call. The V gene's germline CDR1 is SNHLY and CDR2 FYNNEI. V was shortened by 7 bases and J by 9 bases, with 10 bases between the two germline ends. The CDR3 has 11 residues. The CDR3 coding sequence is TGTGCCAGCACCGAGGGAGGGCCCCAGCATTTT. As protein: CASTEGGPQHF.

The CDR3, as DNA: TGTGCCAGCAGAATGACAACAAGAAATGAAAAACTGTTTTTT. This gives the protein CASRMTTRNEKLFF. This chain joins TRBV28 and TRBJ1-4; D is unclear. With 6 bases removed from V and 5 bases from J, the gap between germline ends came to 13 bases. The CDR3 sequence is 14 residues long. From germline, CDR1 is MDHEN and CDR2 SYDVKM. The full variable domain, completed using reference TRBV28 and TRBJ1-4, is DVKVTQSSRYLVKRTGEKVFLECVQDMDHENMFWYRQDPGLGLRLIYFSYDVKMKEKGDIPEGYSVSREKKERFSLILESASTNQTSMYLCASRMTTRNEKLFFGSGTQLSVL.

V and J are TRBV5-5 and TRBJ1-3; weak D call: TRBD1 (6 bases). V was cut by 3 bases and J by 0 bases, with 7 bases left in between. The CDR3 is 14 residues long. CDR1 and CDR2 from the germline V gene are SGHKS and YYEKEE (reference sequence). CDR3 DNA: TGTGCCAGCAGCTGGGACATCTCTGGAAACACCATATATTTT. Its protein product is CASSWDISGNTIYF.

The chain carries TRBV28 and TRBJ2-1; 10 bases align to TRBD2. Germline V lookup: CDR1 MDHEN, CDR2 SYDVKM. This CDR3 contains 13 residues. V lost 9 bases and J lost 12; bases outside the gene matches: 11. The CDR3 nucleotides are TGTGCCAGTACAGCGGGAGGGACCTTTAGGCAGTTCTTC. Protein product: CASTAGGTFRQFF.

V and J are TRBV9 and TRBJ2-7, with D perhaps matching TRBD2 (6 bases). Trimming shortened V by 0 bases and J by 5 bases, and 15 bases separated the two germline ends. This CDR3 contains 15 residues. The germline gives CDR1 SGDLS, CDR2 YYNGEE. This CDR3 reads CASSVGGERTHEQYF. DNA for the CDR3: TGTGCCAGCAGCGTAGGCGGGGAGAGGACACACGAGCAGTACTTC. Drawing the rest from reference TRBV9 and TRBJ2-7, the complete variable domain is DSGVTQTPKHLITATGQRVTLRCSPRSGDLSVYWYQQSLDQGLQFLIQYYNGEERAKGNILERFSAQQFPDLHSELNLSSLELGDSALYFCASSVGGERTHEQYFGPGTRLTVT.

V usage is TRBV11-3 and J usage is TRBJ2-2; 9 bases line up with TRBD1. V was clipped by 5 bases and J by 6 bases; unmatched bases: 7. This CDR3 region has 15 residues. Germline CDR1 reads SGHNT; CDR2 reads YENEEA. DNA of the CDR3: TGTGCCAGCAGCCACCGGGACAGGGATCCCGGGGAGCTGTTTTTT. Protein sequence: CASSHRDRDPGELFF.

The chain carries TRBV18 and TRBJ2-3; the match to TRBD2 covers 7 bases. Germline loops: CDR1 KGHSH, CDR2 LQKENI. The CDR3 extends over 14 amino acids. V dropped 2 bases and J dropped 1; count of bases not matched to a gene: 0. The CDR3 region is CASSPTSGTDTQYF. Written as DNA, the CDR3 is TGTGCCAGCTCACCAACTAGCGGCACAGATACGCAGTATTTT.

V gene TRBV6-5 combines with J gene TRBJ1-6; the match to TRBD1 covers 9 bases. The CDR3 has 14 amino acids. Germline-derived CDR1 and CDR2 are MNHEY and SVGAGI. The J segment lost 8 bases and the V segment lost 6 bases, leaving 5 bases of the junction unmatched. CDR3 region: CASRNGQGHSPLHF. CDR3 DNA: TGTGCCAGCAGGAATGGACAGGGGCATTCACCCCTCCACTTT.